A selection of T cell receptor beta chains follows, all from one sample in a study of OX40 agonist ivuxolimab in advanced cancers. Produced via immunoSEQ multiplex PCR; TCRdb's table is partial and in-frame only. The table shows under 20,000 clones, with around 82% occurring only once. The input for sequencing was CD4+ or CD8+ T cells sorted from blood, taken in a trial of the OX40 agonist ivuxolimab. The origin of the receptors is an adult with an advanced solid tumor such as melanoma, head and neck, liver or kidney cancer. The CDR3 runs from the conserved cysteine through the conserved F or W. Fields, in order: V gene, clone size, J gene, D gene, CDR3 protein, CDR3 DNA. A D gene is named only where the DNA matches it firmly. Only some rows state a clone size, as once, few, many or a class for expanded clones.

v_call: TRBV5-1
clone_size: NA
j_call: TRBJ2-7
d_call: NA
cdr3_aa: CASSPYGAGRDYEQYF
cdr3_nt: TGCGCCAGCAGCCCCTACGGGGCGGGTAGGGACTACGAGCAGTACTTC

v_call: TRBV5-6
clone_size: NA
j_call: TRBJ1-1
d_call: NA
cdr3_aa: CASSLDLGVVFFMNTEAFF
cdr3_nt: TGTGCCAGCAGCTTGGACCTAGGGGTTGTGTTCTTCATGAACACTGAAGCTTTCTTT

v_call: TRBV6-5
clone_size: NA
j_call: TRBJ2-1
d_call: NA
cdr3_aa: CASSYSRRTNEQFF
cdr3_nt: TGTGCCAGCAGTTACTCCCGGCGGACTAATGAGCAGTTCTTC

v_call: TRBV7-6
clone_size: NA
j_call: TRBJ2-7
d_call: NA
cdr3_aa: CASSPRGSSYEQYF
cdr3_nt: TGTGCCAGCAGCCCTCGAGGGAGCTCCTACGAGCAGTACTTC

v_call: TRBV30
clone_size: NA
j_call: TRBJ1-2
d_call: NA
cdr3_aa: CAWSLSWAGRGYTF
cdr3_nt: TGTGCCTGGAGCCTCTCGTGGGCTGGGAGAGGCTACACCTTC

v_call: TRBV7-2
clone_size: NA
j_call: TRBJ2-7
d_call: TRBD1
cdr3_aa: CASSRGTGVYEQYF
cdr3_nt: TGTGCCAGCAGCCGCGGGACAGGGGTGTACGAGCAGTACTTC

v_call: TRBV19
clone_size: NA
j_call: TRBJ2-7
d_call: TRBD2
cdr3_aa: CASSTRQGGAGYEQYF
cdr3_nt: TGTGCCAGTAGTACCCGCCAGGGAGGGGCTGGGTACGAGCAGTACTTC

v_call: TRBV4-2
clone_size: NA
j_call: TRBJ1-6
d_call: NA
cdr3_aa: CASSQETGYSSPLHF
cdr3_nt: TGTGCCAGCAGCCAAGAAACAGGTTACAGTTCACCCCTCCACTTT

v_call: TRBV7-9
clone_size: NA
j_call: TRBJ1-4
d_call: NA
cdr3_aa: CASSRDGSTNEKLFF
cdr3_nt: TGTGCCAGCAGCCGGGACGGCTCAACTAATGAAAAACTGTTTTTT

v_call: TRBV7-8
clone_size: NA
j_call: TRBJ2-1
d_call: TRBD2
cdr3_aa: CASSLVSGGGSYNEQFF
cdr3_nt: TGTGCCAGCAGCTTAGTTAGCGGGGGGGGCTCCTACAATGAGCAGTTCTTC

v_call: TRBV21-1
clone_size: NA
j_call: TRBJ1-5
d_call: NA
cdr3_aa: CASSKEEQPQHF
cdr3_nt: TGTGCCAGCAGCAAAGAGGAACAGCCCCAGCATTTT

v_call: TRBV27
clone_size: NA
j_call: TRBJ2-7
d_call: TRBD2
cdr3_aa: CASSFIFSGRANEQYF
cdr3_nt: TGTGCCAGCAGTTTTATTTTCAGCGGGAGGGCCAACGAGCAGTACTTC

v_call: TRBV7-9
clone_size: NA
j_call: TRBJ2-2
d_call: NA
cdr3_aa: CASSFGSGSGTGELFF
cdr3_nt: TGTGCCAGCAGCTTTGGGTCTGGCAGTGGGACCGGGGAGCTGTTTTTT

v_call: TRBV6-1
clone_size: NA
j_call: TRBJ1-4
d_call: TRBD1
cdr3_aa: CASSELVGGGEKLFF
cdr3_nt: TGTGCCAGCAGTGAACTCGTAGGGGGCGGTGAAAAACTGTTTTTT

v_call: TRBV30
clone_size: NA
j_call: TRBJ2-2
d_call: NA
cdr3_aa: CACPGGTTGELFF
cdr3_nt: TGTGCCTGTCCCGGGGGCACCACCGGGGAGCTGTTTTTT

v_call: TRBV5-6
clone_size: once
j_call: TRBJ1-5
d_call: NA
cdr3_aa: CASSLAGRVNQPQHF
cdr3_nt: TGTGCCAGCAGCTTGGCCGGACGGGTAAATCAGCCCCAGCATTTT

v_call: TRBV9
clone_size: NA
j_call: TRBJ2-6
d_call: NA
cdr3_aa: CASSVTGANVLTF
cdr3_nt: TGTGCCAGCAGCGTAACCGGGGCCAACGTCCTGACTTTC

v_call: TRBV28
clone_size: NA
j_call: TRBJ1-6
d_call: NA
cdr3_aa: CASSVPQGSYNSPLHF
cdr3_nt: TGTGCCAGCAGTGTCCCTCAGGGATCCTATAATTCACCCCTCCACTTT

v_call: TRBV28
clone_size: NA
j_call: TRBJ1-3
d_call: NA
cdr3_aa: CASSLRFPGLPGNTIYF
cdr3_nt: TGTGCCAGCAGTTTGCGGTTCCCGGGGCTGCCCGGAAACACCATATATTTT

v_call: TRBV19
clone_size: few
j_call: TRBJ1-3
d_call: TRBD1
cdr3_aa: CATCETGGATGGTIYF
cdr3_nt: TGTGCCACCTGTGAGACAGGGGGCGCAACCGGTGGCACCATATATTTT

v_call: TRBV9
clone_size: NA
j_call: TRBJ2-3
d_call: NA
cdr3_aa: CASSEFGEGPTDTQYF
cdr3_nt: TGTGCCAGCAGCGAGTTCGGAGAGGGCCCCACAGATACGCAGTATTTT

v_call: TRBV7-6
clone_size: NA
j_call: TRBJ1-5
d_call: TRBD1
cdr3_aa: CASSRGQGNQPQHF
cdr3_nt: TGTGCCAGCAGCCGGGGACAGGGAAATCAGCCCCAGCATTTT

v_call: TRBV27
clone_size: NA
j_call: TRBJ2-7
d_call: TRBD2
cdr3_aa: CASSFPASGSISEQYF
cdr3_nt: TGTGCCAGCAGTTTCCCTGCTAGCGGGAGTATTTCCGAGCAGTACTTC

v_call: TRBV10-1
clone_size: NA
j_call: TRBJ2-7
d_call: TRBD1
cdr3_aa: CAIAQQGAKYEQYF
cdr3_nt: TGCGCCATCGCCCAACAGGGGGCTAAATACGAGCAGTACTTC

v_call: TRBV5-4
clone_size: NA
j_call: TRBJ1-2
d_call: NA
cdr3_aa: CASSFDPGRNYGYTF
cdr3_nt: TGTGCCAGCAGCTTTGATCCAGGACGGAACTATGGCTACACCTTC

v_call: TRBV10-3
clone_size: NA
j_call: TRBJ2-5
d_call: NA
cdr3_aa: CAISTGSETQYF
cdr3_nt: TGTGCCATCAGTACAGGGTCTGAGACCCAGTACTTC

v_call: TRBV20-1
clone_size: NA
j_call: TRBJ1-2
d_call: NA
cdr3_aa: CSTGNYGYTF
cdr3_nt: TGCAGCACAGGAAACTATGGCTACACCTTC

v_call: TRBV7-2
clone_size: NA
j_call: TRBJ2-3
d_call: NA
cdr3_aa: CASSPQAPPDTQYF
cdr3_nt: TGTGCCAGCAGCCCCCAGGCCCCGCCGGATACGCAGTATTTT

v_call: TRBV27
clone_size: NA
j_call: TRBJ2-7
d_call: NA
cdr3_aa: CASRPYQGTEQYF
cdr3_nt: TGTGCCAGCAGACCTTATCAGGGAACCGAGCAGTACTTC

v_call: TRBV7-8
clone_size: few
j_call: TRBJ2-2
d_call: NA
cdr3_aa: CASYTLRSETGELFF
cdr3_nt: TGTGCCAGCTACACTTTAAGGAGCGAGACCGGGGAGCTGTTTTTT

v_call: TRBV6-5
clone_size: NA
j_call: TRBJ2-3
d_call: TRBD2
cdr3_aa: CASSSGLAGGDTQYF
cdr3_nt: TGTGCCAGCAGTTCTGGACTAGCGGGAGGAGATACGCAGTATTTT

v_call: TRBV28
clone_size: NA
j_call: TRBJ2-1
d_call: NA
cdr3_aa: CASSSGSINEQFF
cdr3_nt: TGTGCCAGCAGTTCGGGTTCGATCAATGAGCAGTTCTTC

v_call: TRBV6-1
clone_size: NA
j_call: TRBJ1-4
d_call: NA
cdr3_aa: CASSSTFNEKLFF
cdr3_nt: TGTGCCAGCAGTTCGACCTTTAATGAAAAACTGTTTTTT

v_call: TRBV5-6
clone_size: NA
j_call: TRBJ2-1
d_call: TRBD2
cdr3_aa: CASSATSGLYNEQFF
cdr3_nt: TGTGCCAGCAGCGCGACTAGCGGGTTATACAATGAGCAGTTCTTC

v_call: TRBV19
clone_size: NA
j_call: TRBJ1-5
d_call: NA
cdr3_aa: CASSNRAQPQHF
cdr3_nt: TGTGCCAGTAGTAACAGGGCCCAGCCCCAGCATTTT

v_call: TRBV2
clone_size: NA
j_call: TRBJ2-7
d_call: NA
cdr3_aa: CASSVEGTAYEQYF
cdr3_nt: TGTGCCAGCAGTGTTGAGGGAACGGCCTACGAGCAGTACTTC

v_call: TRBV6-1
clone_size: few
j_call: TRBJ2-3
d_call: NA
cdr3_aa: CASIRDFTDTQYF
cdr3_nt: TGTGCCAGCATAAGGGACTTCACAGATACGCAGTATTTT

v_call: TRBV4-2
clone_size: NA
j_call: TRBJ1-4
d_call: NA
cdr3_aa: CASSQEGYGRWEKLFF
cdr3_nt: TGTGCCAGCAGCCAAGAAGGTTACGGCCGGTGGGAAAAACTGTTTTTT

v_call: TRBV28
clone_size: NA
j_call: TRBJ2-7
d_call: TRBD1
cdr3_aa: CASRRDRGGSYEQYF
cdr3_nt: TGTGCCAGCAGAAGGGACAGGGGGGGATCCTACGAGCAGTACTTC

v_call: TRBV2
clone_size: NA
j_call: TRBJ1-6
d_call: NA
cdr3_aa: CASLDNNSPLHF
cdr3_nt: TGTGCCAGCTTGGACAATAATTCACCCCTCCACTTT

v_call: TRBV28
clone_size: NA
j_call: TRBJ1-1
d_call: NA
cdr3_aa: CASSFSGLDTEAFF
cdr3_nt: TGTGCCAGCAGTTTTTCGGGGCTGGACACTGAAGCTTTCTTT

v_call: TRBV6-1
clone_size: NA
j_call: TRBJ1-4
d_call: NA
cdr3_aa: CASTQATNEKLFF
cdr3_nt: TGTGCCAGCACTCAGGCAACTAATGAAAAACTGTTTTTT

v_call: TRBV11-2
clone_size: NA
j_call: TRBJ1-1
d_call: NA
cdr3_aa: CASSFFGSNTEAFF
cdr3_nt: TGTGCCAGCAGCTTCTTCGGTTCCAACACTGAAGCTTTCTTT

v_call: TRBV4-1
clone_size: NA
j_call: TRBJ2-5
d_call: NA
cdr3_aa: CASSQERLRGGSETQYF
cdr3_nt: TGCGCCAGCAGCCAAGAGCGATTAAGGGGGGGGAGCGAGACCCAGTACTTC

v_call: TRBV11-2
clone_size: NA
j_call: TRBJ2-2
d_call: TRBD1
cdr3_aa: CASSRDRGTTGELFF
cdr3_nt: TGTGCCAGCAGCCGGGACAGGGGAACGACCGGGGAGCTGTTTTTT

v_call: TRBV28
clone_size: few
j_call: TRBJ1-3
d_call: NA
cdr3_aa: CASTFKGGGNTIYF
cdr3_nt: TGTGCCAGCACCTTTAAGGGCGGGGGAAACACCATATATTTT

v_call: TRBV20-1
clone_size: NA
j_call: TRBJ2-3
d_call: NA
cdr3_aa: CSASPGPRLYF
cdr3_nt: TGCAGTGCTTCCCCGGGACCCCGATTGTATTTT

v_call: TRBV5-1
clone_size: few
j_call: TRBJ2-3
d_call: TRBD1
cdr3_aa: CASSLIGRGSDTQYF
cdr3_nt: TGCGCCAGCAGCTTGATTGGCAGGGGGTCAGATACGCAGTATTTT

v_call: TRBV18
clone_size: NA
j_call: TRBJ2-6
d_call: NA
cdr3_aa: CASSPQMGSGANVLTF
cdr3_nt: TGTGCCAGCTCACCGCAGATGGGTTCTGGGGCCAACGTCCTGACTTTC

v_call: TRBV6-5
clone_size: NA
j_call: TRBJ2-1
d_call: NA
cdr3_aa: CASRFSGRQFF
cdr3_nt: TGTGCCAGCAGGTTCTCAGGCAGGCAGTTCTTC

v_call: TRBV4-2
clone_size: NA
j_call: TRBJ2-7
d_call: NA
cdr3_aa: CASSQDTQGEQYF
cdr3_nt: TGTGCCAGCAGCCAAGATACTCAAGGGGAGCAGTACTTC

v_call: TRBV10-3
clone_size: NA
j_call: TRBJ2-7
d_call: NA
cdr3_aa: CATRSSLDEQYF
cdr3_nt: TGTGCCACCCGCAGTTCTCTCGACGAGCAGTACTTC

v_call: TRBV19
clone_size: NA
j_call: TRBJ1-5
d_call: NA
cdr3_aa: CASRTLNQPQHF
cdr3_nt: TGTGCCAGTAGGACACTGAATCAGCCCCAGCATTTT

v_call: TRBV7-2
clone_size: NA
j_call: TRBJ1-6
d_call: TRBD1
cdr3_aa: CASSLDQGTVNSPLHF
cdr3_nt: TGTGCCAGCAGCTTAGACCAGGGGACAGTTAATTCACCCCTCCACTTT

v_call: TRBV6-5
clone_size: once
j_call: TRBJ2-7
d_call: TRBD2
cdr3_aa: CASSYTGGVNEQYF
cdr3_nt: TGTGCCAGCAGTTACACGGGAGGAGTGAACGAGCAGTACTTC